This TCR beta chain appears in the sequencing data of a study of blood T cell repertoires in COVID-19. Study-wide background: Acute and convalescent COVID-19 specimens originated in the United States, Italy and Spain. PBMCs, B-cell-depleted T cells, or T cells were the source of the cDNA or gDNA that made up the material.

Methods used by the authors: Counts of nucleated cells, estimated from reference gene primer amplification, were obtained. Produced via immunoSEQ multiplex PCR; TCRdb's table is partial and in-frame only. V and J calls and clone size are copied from that table; D and trimming were computed from the DNA. The sample includes approximately 130,000 clones, 75% to 80% seen only once; the top ten take approximately 7.9%. Germline assignment: CDR1 SNHLY and CDR2 FYNNEI. V lost 7 bases to trimming and J lost 5 bases; unmatched junction nucleotides: 12. CDR3 length equals 16 residues. The chain joins TRBV2 to TRBJ1-5, with 9 bases aligning to TRBD1. The receptor was derived from a human donor in a cohort sampled during active COVID-19. Material: peripheral blood. The CDR3 nucleotides are TGTGCCAGCACGAGGGGGGGAGGACAGGGGTATCAGCCCCAGCATTTT. Translated: CASTRGGGQGYQPQHF.